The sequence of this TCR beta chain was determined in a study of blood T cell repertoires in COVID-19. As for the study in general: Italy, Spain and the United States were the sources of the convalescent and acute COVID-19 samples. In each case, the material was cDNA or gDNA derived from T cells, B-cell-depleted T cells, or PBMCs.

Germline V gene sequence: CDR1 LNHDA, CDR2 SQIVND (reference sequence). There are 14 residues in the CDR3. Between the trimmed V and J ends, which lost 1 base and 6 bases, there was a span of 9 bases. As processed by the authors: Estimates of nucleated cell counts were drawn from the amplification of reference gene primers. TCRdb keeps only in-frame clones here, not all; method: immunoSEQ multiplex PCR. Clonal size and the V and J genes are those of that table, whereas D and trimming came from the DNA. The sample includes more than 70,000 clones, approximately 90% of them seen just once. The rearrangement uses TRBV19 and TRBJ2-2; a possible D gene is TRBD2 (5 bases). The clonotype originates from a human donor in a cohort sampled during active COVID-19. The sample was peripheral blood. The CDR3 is CASSIASGAGELFF. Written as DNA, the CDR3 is TGTGCCAGTAGTATAGCCTCCGGGGCCGGGGAGCTGTTTTTT.